What follows are 10 T cell receptor beta chains derived from one specimen sequenced in a study of blood T cell repertoires in COVID-19. The protocol was immunoSEQ multiplex PCR, while the TCRdb copy is restricted to in-frame clones and leaves out a portion. The table records about 160,000 clones, more than 70% of them present only once. Sequences were obtained from peripheral blood. These receptors came from a woman over 75 with active or convalescent COVID-19.

This chain uses TRBV27 with TRBJ2-3; 10 positions match TRBD2. V lost 2 bases and J lost 4; bases outside the gene matches: 18. The CDR3 is 20 amino acids. In germline, CDR1 is MNHEY, CDR2 SMNVEV (reference sequence). CDR3 nucleotide sequence: TGTGCCAGCAGTTTAGTAGGACTAGCGGTATTGGGCGGAGCGGCAGATACGCAGTATTTT. Translating gives CASSLVGLAVLGGAADTQYF.

V gene TRBV27 combines with J gene TRBJ2-1, with 10 nucleotides matching TRBD1. V dropped 5 bases and J dropped 7; count of bases not matched to a gene: 8. Germline CDR1 is MNHEY and CDR2 is SMNVEV (reference sequence). The CDR3 has 15 amino acids. The chain's CDR3 is CASSPFSGQGNEQFF. The CDR3 nucleotides are TGTGCCAGCAGTCCATTCTCGGGACAGGGGAATGAGCAGTTCTTC.

The chain links TRBV4-2 to TRBJ2-1, with 9 positions matching TRBD1. The junction had 7 bases not matched to a gene; V was cut back by 0 bases and J by 4 bases. This CDR3 comprises 17 residues. Germline assignment: CDR1 LGHNA and CDR2 YNFKEQ. CDR3 nucleotide sequence: TGTGCCAGCAGCCAAGATCAGGGGGACAGGGCTTACAATGAGCAGTTCTTC. Its protein is CASSQDQGDRAYNEQFF.

The rearrangement uses TRBV5-4 and TRBJ2-1; TRBD2 matches 10 bases. J lost 5 bases, V lost 2 bases, and 4 bases had no gene match. This CDR3 is 15 amino acids long. The V gene's germline CDR1 is SGHNT and CDR2 YYREEE (reference sequence). CDR3 residues: CASSLAGGPNNEQFF. The CDR3 DNA reads TGTGCCAGCAGCTTAGCGGGAGGGCCGAACAATGAGCAGTTCTTC. Looking up the rest from reference TRBV5-4 and TRBJ2-1 gives the full variable domain: ETGVTQSPTHLIKTRGQQVTLRCSSQSGHNTVSWYQQALGQGPQFIFQYYREEENGRGNFPPRFSGLQFPNYSSELNVNALELDDSALYLCASSLAGGPNNEQFFGPGTRLTVL.

This sequence joins TRBV4-1 and TRBJ2-6, with D possibly matching TRBD1 (5 bases). The V gene lost 1 base and the J gene lost 2 bases, with 12 bases spanning the gap. Germline CDR1 is MGHRA and CDR2 is YSYEKL. This CDR3 is 17 amino acids long. As DNA, the CDR3 is TGCGCCAGCAGCCAAGTCCTCAGGGCACCTGGGGCCAACGTCCTGACTTTC. Translated, it gives CASSQVLRAPGANVLTF.

A few counts support this clone. V is TRBV28 and J is TRBJ1-5; D uncertain. The V end lost 8 bases, the J end lost 6 bases, and 20 bases lay between the germline ends. Germline CDR1 reads MDHEN; CDR2 reads SYDVKM. The CDR3 contains 15 residues. CDR3 region: CASGIRTGIGQPQHF. The CDR3 DNA sequence: TGTGCCAGCGGAATAAGGACGGGGATCGGTCAGCCCCAGCATTTT.

In this sample, this clone turned up once. The chain employs TRBV3-1 (or the pseudogene TRBV3-2) and TRBJ1-2, with 8 bases identical to TRBD1. Germline V gene data show CDR1 as LGHDT and CDR2 as YNNKEL (reference sequence). The CDR3 runs 14 residues. Losses at the gene ends were 4 bases for V and 7 bases for J; bases not matched to a gene: 8. CDR3 protein: CASSRGQGGSGYTF. The CDR3 DNA sequence: TGTGCCAGCAGCCGAGGACAGGGCGGGAGTGGCTACACCTTC.

The chain joins TRBV2 to TRBJ1-5; D not certain. Trimming left V 5 bases short and J 0 bases short, with 11 bases between. This CDR3 is built from 15 residues. The V gene's germline CDR1 is SNHLY and CDR2 FYNNEI. The DNA of the CDR3 is TGTGCCAGCAGTCCGACGGACTATAGCAATCAGCCCCAGCATTTT. As protein: CASSPTDYSNQPQHF.

This chain uses TRBV19 with TRBJ2-7; D might be TRBD1 (5 bases). V was shortened by 7 bases and J by 2 bases, with 21 bases between the two germline ends. This CDR3 region has 16 residues. Germline CDR1 reads LNHDA; CDR2 reads SQIVND (reference sequence). Here the CDR3 reads CASTPRQGRSPYEQYF. The CDR3 nucleotides read TGTGCCAGTACCCCTCGGCAGGGTCGTTCCCCCTACGAGCAGTACTTC.

The chain recombines TRBV5-1 with TRBJ2-5; 7 bases match TRBD1. The V and J ends lost 0 bases and 5 bases, in that order; junction bases with no gene match: 4. The germline V gene has CDR1 SGHRS and CDR2 YFSETQ. The CDR3 runs to 14 residues. CDR3 residues: CASSLEGARETQYF. The CDR3 bases are TGCGCCAGCAGCTTGGAGGGGGCCCGGGAGACCCAGTACTTC.